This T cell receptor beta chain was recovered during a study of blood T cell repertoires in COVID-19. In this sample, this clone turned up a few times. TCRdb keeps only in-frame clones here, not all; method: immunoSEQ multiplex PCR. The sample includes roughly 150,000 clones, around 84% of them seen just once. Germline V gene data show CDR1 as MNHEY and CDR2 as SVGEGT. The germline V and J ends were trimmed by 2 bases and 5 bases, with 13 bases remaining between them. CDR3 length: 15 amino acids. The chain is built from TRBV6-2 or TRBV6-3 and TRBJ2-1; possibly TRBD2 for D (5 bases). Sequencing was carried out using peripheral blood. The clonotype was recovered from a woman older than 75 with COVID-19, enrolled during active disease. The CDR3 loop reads CASSYLGLRDNEQFF. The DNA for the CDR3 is TGTGCCAGCAGTTACCTCGGACTGCGCGACAATGAGCAGTTCTTC.